These T cell receptor beta chains were read from a single sample in a study of blood T cell repertoires in COVID-19. Produced via immunoSEQ multiplex PCR; TCRdb's table is partial and in-frame only. The profile shows approximately 71,000 clones, about 86% of them singletons. The sample consisted of peripheral blood. These receptor sequences come from a man between 50 and 59 years old with acute or convalescent COVID-19. The CDR3 runs from the conserved cysteine through the conserved F or W. Fields, in order: clone size, J gene, D gene, V gene, CDR3 protein, CDR3 DNA. A D gene is named only where the DNA matches it firmly. The size entry is marked missing in some rows and otherwise reads once, few, many or a size class.

NA	TRBJ1-3	NA	TRBV23-1	CASSHAGKSSGNTIYF	TGCGCCAGCAGTCACGCGGGGAAGAGCTCTGGAAACACCATATATTTT
NA	TRBJ2-3	TRBD2	TRBV12-5	CASGSPRGSGNSTDTQYF	TGTGCTAGTGGTTCCCCCCGGGGTAGCGGGAACAGCACAGATACGCAGTATTTT
once	TRBJ1-2	TRBD1	TRBV2	CASQGQGRGGGYTF	TGTGCCAGTCAAGGACAGGGGCGAGGTGGTGGCTACACCTTC
NA	TRBJ1-4	NA	TRBV5-6	CASSSQLGTNEKLFF	TGTGCCAGCAGCTCCCAATTGGGCACTAATGAAAAACTGTTTTTT
NA	TRBJ1-1	NA	TRBV30	CALGGGTNTEAFF	TGTGCCCTTGGGGGCGGAACGAACACTGAAGCTTTCTTT
NA	TRBJ1-3	NA	TRBV3-1/TRBV3-2	CASSQRQIPNTIYF	TGTGCCAGCAGCCAGCGACAGATACCAAACACCATATATTTT
NA	TRBJ1-2	NA	TRBV18	CASSPPKAGASLYGYTF	TGTGCCAGCTCACCACCGAAGGCAGGGGCGTCCCTCTATGGCTACACCTTC
once	TRBJ2-1	NA	TRBV10-3	CAITNRALGINEQFF	TGTGCCATCACCAACAGGGCCCTCGGAATCAATGAGCAGTTCTTC
NA	TRBJ1-1	NA	TRBV4-2	CASSQAQSDRNTEAFF	TGTGCCAGCAGCCAAGCTCAATCTGACAGGAACACTGAAGCTTTCTTT
NA	TRBJ2-3	TRBD1	TRBV30	CAWGPGQGGTDTQYF	TGTGCCTGGGGGCCCGGACAGGGAGGCACAGATACGCAGTATTTT
NA	TRBJ2-3	TRBD1	TRBV18	CASSPDRGLTDTQYF	TGTGCCAGCTCTCCGGACAGGGGGCTAACAGATACGCAGTATTTT
few	TRBJ1-4	NA	TRBV6-5	CASSYSGGLNEKLFF	TGTGCCAGCAGTTACTCGGGGGGGTTAAATGAAAAACTGTTTTTT
NA	TRBJ1-3	NA	TRBV4-2	CASSQEQGLHSGNTIYF	TGTGCCAGCAGCCAAGAGCAGGGGTTGCACTCTGGAAACACCATATATTTT
NA	TRBJ2-1	NA	TRBV12-5	CASGPPGELYNEQFF	TGTGCTAGTGGACCCCCGGGGGAACTCTACAATGAGCAGTTCTTC
NA	TRBJ1-6	TRBD1	TRBV11-2	CASSLEGQNSPLHF	TGTGCCAGCAGCTTAGAGGGACAGAATTCACCCCTCCACTTT
NA	TRBJ1-6	TRBD1	TRBV7-8	CASSRGQGAGNSPLHF	TGTGCCAGCAGCCGGGGACAGGGGGCCGGTAATTCACCCCTCCACTTT
NA	TRBJ2-3	NA	TRBV5-8	CASSLRADTQYF	TGTGCCAGCAGTCTGAGAGCAGATACGCAGTATTTT